The rows below give T cell receptor beta chains drawn from one sample of a study of T cell changes during pregnancy in multiple sclerosis. The method was immunoSEQ multiplex PCR; TCRdb's version includes in-frame clones alone and lacks a portion of them. The table lists roughly 110,000 clones, around 90% of them singletons. The sample consisted of peripheral blood, taken before pregnancy. The receptors stem from a female donor with multiple sclerosis, enrolled in a pregnancy study. Each CDR3 is given with its conserved first and last residue. Each record gives: V gene, clone size, CDR3 length, D gene, J gene, CDR3 DNA, CDR3 protein. The D gene is left open where the match is weak. Size values are once, few and many counts, or a class for expanded clones, and some rows have none.

v_call: TRBV6-1
clone_size: -
cdr3_length: 14
d_call: -
j_call: TRBJ1-3
cdr3_nt: TGTGCCAGCAGTGCACAGGGTTCTGGAAACACCATATATTTT
cdr3_aa: CASSAQGSGNTIYF

v_call: TRBV14
clone_size: -
cdr3_length: 14
d_call: -
j_call: TRBJ1-1
cdr3_nt: TGTGCCAGCAGCCTACACCAGGGTAACACTGAAGCTTTCTTT
cdr3_aa: CASSLHQGNTEAFF

v_call: TRBV7-9
clone_size: -
cdr3_length: 16
d_call: TRBD2
j_call: TRBJ2-1
cdr3_nt: TGTGCCAGCAGTAGACTAGCGGGAGGTAAAAACAATGAGCAGTTCTTC
cdr3_aa: CASSRLAGGKNNEQFF

v_call: TRBV27
clone_size: -
cdr3_length: 14
d_call: -
j_call: TRBJ1-4
cdr3_nt: TGTGCCAGCAGTTTAGGCACCACAGGGGAAAAACTGTTTTTT
cdr3_aa: CASSLGTTGEKLFF

v_call: TRBV5-6
clone_size: -
cdr3_length: 15
d_call: TRBD1
j_call: TRBJ1-5
cdr3_nt: TGTGCCAGCAGCTTATCGGACAGGGTGGGACAGCCCCAGCATTTT
cdr3_aa: CASSLSDRVGQPQHF

v_call: TRBV7-9
clone_size: -
cdr3_length: 13
d_call: -
j_call: TRBJ1-2
cdr3_nt: TGTGCCAGCAGCTCACAGGGTAACTATGGCTACACCTTC
cdr3_aa: CASSSQGNYGYTF

v_call: TRBV2
clone_size: -
cdr3_length: 15
d_call: TRBD2
j_call: TRBJ2-1
cdr3_nt: TGTGCCAGCAGTGAACAGGGACTAGCTATCGATGAGCAGTTCTTC
cdr3_aa: CASSEQGLAIDEQFF

v_call: TRBV5-1
clone_size: -
cdr3_length: 16
d_call: TRBD2
j_call: TRBJ2-5
cdr3_nt: TGCGCCAGCAGCTTAAGGACTAGCGGGAGGAGTGAGACCCAGTACTTC
cdr3_aa: CASSLRTSGRSETQYF

v_call: TRBV30
clone_size: -
cdr3_length: 12
d_call: -
j_call: TRBJ2-7
cdr3_nt: TGTGCCTGGAGTGTACTTCACTACGAGCAGTACTTC
cdr3_aa: CAWSVLHYEQYF

v_call: TRBV11-2
clone_size: once
cdr3_length: 15
d_call: TRBD2
j_call: TRBJ2-7
cdr3_nt: TGTGCCAGCAGCTCAACTAGCGGGAGGGCTAGTGAGCAGTACTTC
cdr3_aa: CASSSTSGRASEQYF

v_call: TRBV6-1
clone_size: once
cdr3_length: 17
d_call: -
j_call: TRBJ1-1
cdr3_nt: TGTGCCAGCAGTGGGCAACAGGGACCTCTCCTGAACACTGAAGCTTTCTTT
cdr3_aa: CASSGQQGPLLNTEAFF

v_call: TRBV7-2
clone_size: -
cdr3_length: 14
d_call: TRBD1
j_call: TRBJ1-2
cdr3_nt: TGTGCCAGCAGTTCCCGACAGGGAGGCTATGGCTACACCTTC
cdr3_aa: CASSSRQGGYGYTF

v_call: TRBV9
clone_size: -
cdr3_length: 15
d_call: -
j_call: TRBJ2-7
cdr3_nt: TGTGCCAGCAGCGTGCGGTTGATTAGGGGGTACGAGCAGTACTTC
cdr3_aa: CASSVRLIRGYEQYF

v_call: TRBV15
clone_size: -
cdr3_length: 20
d_call: TRBD2
j_call: TRBJ2-5
cdr3_nt: TGTGCCACCAGCAGAGGGGCTAGCGGGGGGCTCTCCACGTACCAAGAGACCCAGTACTTC
cdr3_aa: CATSRGASGGLSTYQETQYF

v_call: TRBV7-9
clone_size: -
cdr3_length: 14
d_call: -
j_call: TRBJ2-5
cdr3_nt: -
cdr3_aa: CASSLVAQGALQDF

v_call: TRBV7-3
clone_size: -
cdr3_length: 17
d_call: -
j_call: TRBJ2-1
cdr3_nt: TGTGCCAGCAGCTTAATGGGCGGGGTCAGCTCCTACAATGAGCAGTTCTTC
cdr3_aa: CASSLMGGVSSYNEQFF

v_call: TRBV21-1
clone_size: -
cdr3_length: 16
d_call: -
j_call: TRBJ2-4
cdr3_nt: TGTGCCAGCAGCTCCAGGACTAGCCGCGCCAAAAACATTCAGTACTTC
cdr3_aa: CASSSRTSRAKNIQYF

v_call: TRBV2
clone_size: -
cdr3_length: 13
d_call: -
j_call: TRBJ1-1
cdr3_nt: TGTGCCAGCAAAACAGGGAAGAACACTGAAGCTTTCTTT
cdr3_aa: CASKTGKNTEAFF

v_call: TRBV10-3
clone_size: -
cdr3_length: 15
d_call: TRBD1
j_call: TRBJ1-2
cdr3_nt: TGTGCCATCAGTGAGTCGCAGACAGGGTTTTTTAGCTACACCTTC
cdr3_aa: CAISESQTGFFSYTF

v_call: TRBV14
clone_size: -
cdr3_length: 13
d_call: -
j_call: TRBJ1-1
cdr3_nt: TGTGCCAGCAGCCAATCCCCCCGCACTGAAGCTTTCTTT
cdr3_aa: CASSQSPRTEAFF

v_call: TRBV19
clone_size: -
cdr3_length: 15
d_call: -
j_call: TRBJ2-7
cdr3_nt: TGTGCCAGTAGTCCACGGACAGATAGTTCCTACGAGCAGTACTTC
cdr3_aa: CASSPRTDSSYEQYF

v_call: TRBV5-1
clone_size: once
cdr3_length: 16
d_call: TRBD2
j_call: TRBJ2-7
cdr3_nt: TGCGCCAGCAGCTTGGGGGGGTCTAGCGGGGTGTACGAGCAGTACTTC
cdr3_aa: CASSLGGSSGVYEQYF

v_call: TRBV9
clone_size: -
cdr3_length: 17
d_call: -
j_call: TRBJ2-7
cdr3_nt: TGTGCCAGCAGCCCTCATATCGAGGGCGGAGGGTCCTACGAGCAGTACTTC
cdr3_aa: CASSPHIEGGGSYEQYF

v_call: TRBV4-3
clone_size: -
cdr3_length: 16
d_call: TRBD1
j_call: TRBJ1-5
cdr3_nt: TGCGCCAGCAGCCAATCGACAGGGGGCGGCAATCAGCCCCAGCATTTT
cdr3_aa: CASSQSTGGGNQPQHF

v_call: TRBV6-4
clone_size: -
cdr3_length: 15
d_call: TRBD2
j_call: TRBJ2-3
cdr3_nt: TGTGCCAGCAGTTCGGGGACTAGCGAGACAGATACGCAGTATTTT
cdr3_aa: CASSSGTSETDTQYF

v_call: TRBV19
clone_size: once
cdr3_length: 16
d_call: TRBD1
j_call: TRBJ2-2
cdr3_nt: TGTGCCAGTAGTGTCCGGGACAGGGCGAACACCGGGGAGCTGTTTTTT
cdr3_aa: CASSVRDRANTGELFF

v_call: TRBV9
clone_size: -
cdr3_length: 16
d_call: TRBD2
j_call: TRBJ2-3
cdr3_nt: TGTGCCAGCAGCGTAGCCGTTGGACTAGCTAGGGATACGCAGTATTTT
cdr3_aa: CASSVAVGLARDTQYF

v_call: TRBV5-6
clone_size: -
cdr3_length: 14
d_call: -
j_call: TRBJ2-3
cdr3_nt: TGTGCCAGCAGCTTGAACCGAGGCACAGATACGCAGTATTTT
cdr3_aa: CASSLNRGTDTQYF

v_call: TRBV27
clone_size: -
cdr3_length: 18
d_call: TRBD1
j_call: TRBJ1-6
cdr3_nt: TGTGCCAGCAGTTCCCTGGACAGGGGGAGCTCCTATAATTCACCCCTCCACTTT
cdr3_aa: CASSSLDRGSSYNSPLHF

v_call: TRBV28
clone_size: -
cdr3_length: 15
d_call: TRBD1
j_call: TRBJ2-7
cdr3_nt: TGTGCCAGCAGTTTTTGGGGGACAGGTAGTCACGAGCAGTACTTC
cdr3_aa: CASSFWGTGSHEQYF

v_call: TRBV7-3
clone_size: -
cdr3_length: 14
d_call: -
j_call: TRBJ2-1
cdr3_nt: TGTGCCAGCAGCCAAATGGGGCTAAGGGATGAGCAGTTCTTC
cdr3_aa: CASSQMGLRDEQFF

v_call: TRBV7-8
clone_size: once
cdr3_length: 18
d_call: TRBD1
j_call: TRBJ1-4
cdr3_nt: TGTGCCAGCAGCTTACTATCATGGCAGGGGGTCGATGTCGGCCAACTGTTTTTT
cdr3_aa: CASSLLSWQGVDVGQLFF

v_call: TRBV5-4
clone_size: -
cdr3_length: 14
d_call: TRBD1
j_call: TRBJ1-3
cdr3_nt: TGTGCCAGCAGCTTCCCAGGACAGGGCGACACCATATATTTT
cdr3_aa: CASSFPGQGDTIYF

v_call: TRBV6-5
clone_size: once
cdr3_length: 14
d_call: TRBD1
j_call: TRBJ2-7
cdr3_nt: TGTGCCAGCAGTCCTTCAGGGGGCTTCTACGAGCAGTACTTC
cdr3_aa: CASSPSGGFYEQYF

v_call: TRBV25-1
clone_size: -
cdr3_length: 17
d_call: TRBD2
j_call: TRBJ2-1
cdr3_nt: TGTGCCAGCAGTGAATCCCCCGGACTAGCGGGGTACAATGAGCAGTTCTTC
cdr3_aa: CASSESPGLAGYNEQFF

v_call: TRBV4-3
clone_size: -
cdr3_length: 21
d_call: TRBD2
j_call: TRBJ2-3
cdr3_nt: TGCGCCAGCAGCCAAGATCTTGGAACTCGCCTTTCGCGGGGGGTCACAGATACGCAGTATTTT
cdr3_aa: CASSQDLGTRLSRGVTDTQYF

v_call: TRBV5-1
clone_size: -
cdr3_length: 15
d_call: TRBD2
j_call: TRBJ2-7
cdr3_nt: TGCGCCAGCAGGTCCGGGACTAGCGGGTTGTACGAGCAGTACTTC
cdr3_aa: CASRSGTSGLYEQYF

v_call: TRBV30
clone_size: -
cdr3_length: 15
d_call: TRBD2
j_call: TRBJ2-3
cdr3_nt: TGTGCCTGGAGACAGGCGGGAGGCCGCGTGGATACGCAGTATTTT
cdr3_aa: CAWRQAGGRVDTQYF

v_call: TRBV11-3
clone_size: -
cdr3_length: 17
d_call: -
j_call: TRBJ2-7
cdr3_nt: TGTGCCAGCAGCTTAGAGAGGGTGGGGAACAACCCCCGGGAGCAGTACTTC
cdr3_aa: CASSLERVGNNPREQYF

v_call: TRBV19
clone_size: -
cdr3_length: 16
d_call: -
j_call: TRBJ2-1
cdr3_nt: TGTGCCAGTAGTATTTCCACAAGAAGACAGACAGCTGAGCAGTTCTTC
cdr3_aa: CASSISTRRQTAEQFF

v_call: TRBV5-8
clone_size: -
cdr3_length: 18
d_call: TRBD2
j_call: TRBJ2-5
cdr3_nt: TGTGCCAGCAGCCCCGGGACTAGCGGGGGGGCCCGTTGGGAGACCCAGTACTTC
cdr3_aa: CASSPGTSGGARWETQYF

v_call: TRBV5-1
clone_size: -
cdr3_length: 18
d_call: TRBD1
j_call: TRBJ1-1
cdr3_nt: TGCGCCAGCAGCCTTACACTTGACAGGGGGCGCGGAGGAACTGAAGCTTTCTTT
cdr3_aa: CASSLTLDRGRGGTEAFF

v_call: TRBV5-4
clone_size: once
cdr3_length: 16
d_call: TRBD2
j_call: TRBJ2-3
cdr3_nt: TGTGCCAGCAGCTATTACCGAGCGGGGGAGGCAGATACGCAGTATTTT
cdr3_aa: CASSYYRAGEADTQYF

v_call: TRBV6-1
clone_size: -
cdr3_length: 12
d_call: -
j_call: TRBJ1-4
cdr3_nt: TGTGCCAGCCGCGGATGGAATGAAAAACTGTTTTTT
cdr3_aa: CASRGWNEKLFF

v_call: TRBV4-3
clone_size: -
cdr3_length: 15
d_call: -
j_call: TRBJ2-5
cdr3_nt: TGCGCCAGCAGCCAGAGTTGGTCGTTCCAAGAGACCCAGTACTTC
cdr3_aa: CASSQSWSFQETQYF

v_call: TRBV23-1
clone_size: -
cdr3_length: 16
d_call: -
j_call: TRBJ2-3
cdr3_nt: TGCGCCAGCACCACCCTCAGTGGCAGGAGCACAGATACGCAGTATTTT
cdr3_aa: CASTTLSGRSTDTQYF